This entry features one T cell receptor beta chain sequence. Its cognate antigen is unknown. This entry belongs to a study of identical twins. A single record per CDR3 protein comes from TCRdb applying MiXCR to the 5' RACE reads. The table has 200,000 to 250,000 distinct CDR3 sequences, approximately 7.1% seen once. The study, taken as a whole, reports: While abundant cord blood beta clonotypes carried fewer insertions, memory repertoires showed no such pattern.

This CDR3 spans 15 amino acids. Germline V CDR1 and CDR2: MNHNS, SASEGT. Trimming at V came to 4 bases and at J to 6 bases, leaving 11 bases not matched to a gene. The data also belong to a second study, concerning T cells expressing NK-cell markers.

This chain joins TRBV6-1 and TRBJ2-7, with 8 bases identical to TRBD1. Specimen: CD8+ T cells sorted from blood. The TCR was taken from a woman aged 18 to 35 in good health. In nucleotides, the CDR3 is TGTGCCAGCAGTGGAAGGACAGGGTATTTCACCGAGCAGTACTTC. Translation gives CASSGRTGYFTEQYF.